This T cell receptor (beta chain) was identified during a study of blood T cell repertoires in COVID-19. The method was immunoSEQ multiplex PCR; TCRdb's version includes in-frame clones alone and lacks a portion of them. Of approximately 220,000 clones in the sample, roughly 80% were seen once. The germline V gene encodes CDR1 MNHEY and CDR2 SVGAGI. The J segment lost 5 bases and the V segment lost 5 bases, leaving 3 bases of the junction unmatched. The CDR3 covers 13 residues. The origin of this receptor is a woman of 80 years or more with acute or convalescent COVID-19. Sequencing was done on a sample of peripheral blood. The chain has TRBV6-5 and TRBJ1-1, with 9 bases lining up with TRBD1. The CDR3 loop is CASSLTGGTEAFF. In DNA, the CDR3 is TGTGCCAGCAGTCTGACAGGGGGTACTGAAGCTTTCTTT.